These T cell receptor beta chains were read from a single sample in a study of cytomegalovirus exposure and HLA in healthy donors. Produced via immunoSEQ multiplex PCR; TCRdb's table is partial and in-frame only. The data contain roughly 90,000 clones, approximately 93% of them singletons. Source material: PBMCs. These receptors came from a woman aged 25 to 39 in good health and CMV-seropositive. The CDR3 runs from the conserved cysteine through the conserved F or W. Fields, in order: CDR3 DNA, CDR3 protein, J gene, clone size, D gene, V gene. The D gene is left open where the match is weak. Rows may omit the clone size; those that give it use once, few, many or a size class.

TGTGCCAGCAGCAGTGGGGGACAGGGAGCTGGAAACACCATATATTTT CASSSGGQGAGNTIYF TRBJ1-3 once TRBD1 TRBV7-6
TGTGCCATCACTTCGGTCGAATATAGTGAAGCTTTCTTT CAITSVEYSEAFF TRBJ1-1 NA NA TRBV10-3
TGTGCCAGCAGACGACAGGGGAGCTCCTACAATGAGCAGTTCTTC CASRRQGSSYNEQFF TRBJ2-1 NA TRBD1 TRBV5-8
TGTGCCAGCAGCTATGACAGGGTACATGGCTACACCTTC CASSYDRVHGYTF TRBJ1-2 NA TRBD1 TRBV5-6
TGTGCCAGCAGCGAGGGGACAGGTCCCGGGGAGCTGTTTTTT CASSEGTGPGELFF TRBJ2-2 NA TRBD1 TRBV9
TGTGCTTCAACTCGGGGGAATGTTGACGTCCTGACTTTC CASTRGNVDVLTF TRBJ2-6 NA NA TRBV7-2
TGTGCCAGTAGTACTGACGGGCGGGGAGAGCCCCAGCATTTT CASSTDGRGEPQHF TRBJ1-5 once NA TRBV19
TGCGCCAGCAGCTTGGGACTAGCGGGAGGAAATGAGCAGTTCTTC CASSLGLAGGNEQFF TRBJ2-1 NA TRBD2 TRBV5-1
TGTGCCAGCAGCTTGACCTCAACAGGGCAAGAGACCCAGTACTTC CASSLTSTGQETQYF TRBJ2-5 NA NA TRBV7-3
TGCGCCAGCCGAATCAGGGGTAACACCGGGGAGCTGTTTTTT CASRIRGNTGELFF TRBJ2-2 NA NA TRBV5-1
TGTGCCAGCACTCAGGCGGAGTGGGGAGGGGAAGCTTTCTTT CASTQAEWGGEAFF TRBJ1-1 NA NA TRBV7-9
TGTGCCAGCAGCCCCTGGGGACTAGCGGGAACAGAGACCCAGTACTTC CASSPWGLAGTETQYF TRBJ2-5 NA TRBD2 TRBV13
TGTGCCAGCAGCGCGGGACAGGGGGATGGTCCGAACACCGGGGAGCTGTTTTTT CASSAGQGDGPNTGELFF TRBJ2-2 NA TRBD1 TRBV9
TGTGCCAGCAGCTCGGACTGGGGATGGGTCGGGGAGCTGTTTTTT CASSSDWGWVGELFF TRBJ2-2 NA NA TRBV7-2
TGTGCCAGTAGCCCTCCCTCAGCGCTGAACACTGAAGCTTTCTTT CASSPPSALNTEAFF TRBJ1-1 once NA TRBV19
TGTGCCAGTAGTATAGATCTAACAGAAGCTTACGAGCAGTACTTC CASSIDLTEAYEQYF TRBJ2-7 NA NA TRBV19
TGTGCCAGTACCTCGAGGACTAGCAACAATGAGCAGTTCTTC CASTSRTSNNEQFF TRBJ2-1 once TRBD2 TRBV19
TGTGCCAGCAGTTACAGGGGAGGAGAGACCCAGTACTTC CASSYRGGETQYF TRBJ2-5 NA NA TRBV27
TGTGCCAGCAGTGTCAGCTACGAGCAGTACTTC CASSVSYEQYF TRBJ2-7 NA NA TRBV6-1
TGTGCCAGCAGTTTTAAGCGAGCTAACTACGAGCAGTACTTC CASSFKRANYEQYF TRBJ2-7 NA NA TRBV27
TGTGCCAGCAGCTTTAGCGGGAGGCTATCCCTCAATGAGCAGTTCTTC CASSFSGRLSLNEQFF TRBJ2-1 NA TRBD2 TRBV5-5
TGTGCCAGCAGTTTTGAGGCTAGCGGGCCCTACAATGAGCAGTTCTTC CASSFEASGPYNEQFF TRBJ2-1 once TRBD2 TRBV6-5
TGTGCCAGCAGTAGACGTCAGGCGATCTCTGGAAACACCATATATTTT CASSRRQAISGNTIYF TRBJ1-3 once NA TRBV2
TGCGCCAGCAGCTCCGGGATTTCCTTCGAGCAGTACTTC CASSSGISFEQYF TRBJ2-7 NA NA TRBV5-1
TGTGCCAGCAGTTTAAGTTTAGCGGGAAATACGCAGTATTTT CASSLSLAGNTQYF TRBJ2-3 NA TRBD2 TRBV28
TGTGCCACCGCGTCCCCGACAGGGGGTGGTGAAAAACTGTTTTTT CATASPTGGGEKLFF TRBJ1-4 NA TRBD1 TRBV28
TGTGCCAGCAGCTCATACAAGAACACTGAAGCTTTCTTT CASSSYKNTEAFF TRBJ1-1 NA NA TRBV7-2
TGTGCCAGTAGTATGGCTGGAGCCCCGGGTGAGCAGTACTTC CASSMAGAPGEQYF TRBJ2-7 NA NA TRBV19
TGTGCCAGCAGTTACAACAGGGGGATTCATGGCTACACCTTC CASSYNRGIHGYTF TRBJ1-2 NA TRBD1 TRBV6-5
TGTGCCTGGACTGGACGGGACAATCAGCCCCAGCATTTT CAWTGRDNQPQHF TRBJ1-5 NA NA TRBV30
TGTGCCAGCAGCTCATGGACAGGGCCCTCGTATGGCTACACCTTC CASSSWTGPSYGYTF TRBJ1-2 NA TRBD1 TRBV7-9
TGTGCCATCAGTGAGATTGGGTCAGGTAGGGGAGATACGCAGTATTTT CAISEIGSGRGDTQYF TRBJ2-3 NA NA TRBV10-3
TGTGCCTGGGGAGAACTAGGACAGGGTGGCTACGAGCAGTACTTC CAWGELGQGGYEQYF TRBJ2-7 NA TRBD1 TRBV30